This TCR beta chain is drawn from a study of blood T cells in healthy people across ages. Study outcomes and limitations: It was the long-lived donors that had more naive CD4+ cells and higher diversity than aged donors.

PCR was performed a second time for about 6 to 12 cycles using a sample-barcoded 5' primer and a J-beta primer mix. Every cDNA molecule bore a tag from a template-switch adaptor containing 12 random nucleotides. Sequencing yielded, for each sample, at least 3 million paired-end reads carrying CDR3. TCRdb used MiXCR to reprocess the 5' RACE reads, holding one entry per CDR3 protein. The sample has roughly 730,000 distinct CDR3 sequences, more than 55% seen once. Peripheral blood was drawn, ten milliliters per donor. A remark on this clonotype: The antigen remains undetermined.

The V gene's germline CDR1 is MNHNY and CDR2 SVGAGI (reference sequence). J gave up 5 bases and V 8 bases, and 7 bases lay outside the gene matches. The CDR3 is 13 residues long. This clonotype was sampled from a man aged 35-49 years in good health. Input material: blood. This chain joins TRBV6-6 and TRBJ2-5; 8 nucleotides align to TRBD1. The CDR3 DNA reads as TGTGCCAGCCTACAGGGGGGCTGGGAGACCCAGTACTTC. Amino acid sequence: CASLQGGWETQYF.